This T cell receptor beta chain was obtained from a study of CD8 T cells in Susac syndrome. The RNA, roughly 0.5 to 1 ug, was put through reverse transcription using random hexamers. TCRdb processed the immunoSEQ multiplex PCR reads anew with MiXCR; each CDR3 protein has one entry. Found here are about 140,000 distinct CDR3 sequences, around 96% of them singletons; the top ten hold over 0.09%. The CDR3 sequence is 13 residues long. Germline CDR1 reads SNHLY; CDR2 reads FYNNEI. Deletions cut 5 bases from V and 0 bases from J, with 7 bases between. Input material: CD4+ T cells from PBMCs. This chain joins TRBV2 and TRBJ2-5, with no clear D. The clonotype comes from a human donor with multiple sclerosis. The CDR3 reads CASSQRDQETQYF. DNA for the CDR3: TGTGCCAGCAGTCAAAGGGACCAAGAGACCCAGTACTTC.